The TCR beta chain described here comes from a study of blood T cell repertoires in COVID-19. Study at large: Researchers got acute and convalescent COVID-19 samples from the United States, Italy and Spain.

Original processing notes: The assay estimated nucleated cells by amplifying reference gene primers. Using immunoSEQ multiplex PCR, the repertoire was profiled, and TCRdb retains in-frame clones only, with some absent. V, J and clone size are those of that table, while D and trimming were read from the DNA. Among tens of thousands of clones listed, about nine tenths were seen once. The ends were cut back, 6 bases at V and 3 bases at J, with 9 bases in the middle. The CDR3 covers 13 residues. CDR1 is MNHNY, CDR2 SVGAGI, per germline (reference sequence). V is TRBV6-6 and J is TRBJ1-5; perhaps TRBD1 as D (6 bases). The receptor comes from a man in his 60s with acute or convalescent COVID-19. Material for sequencing was peripheral blood. This CDR3 reads CASRRDNNQPQHF. In nucleotides, the CDR3 is TGTGCCAGCAGAAGGGACAACAATCAGCCCCAGCATTTT.